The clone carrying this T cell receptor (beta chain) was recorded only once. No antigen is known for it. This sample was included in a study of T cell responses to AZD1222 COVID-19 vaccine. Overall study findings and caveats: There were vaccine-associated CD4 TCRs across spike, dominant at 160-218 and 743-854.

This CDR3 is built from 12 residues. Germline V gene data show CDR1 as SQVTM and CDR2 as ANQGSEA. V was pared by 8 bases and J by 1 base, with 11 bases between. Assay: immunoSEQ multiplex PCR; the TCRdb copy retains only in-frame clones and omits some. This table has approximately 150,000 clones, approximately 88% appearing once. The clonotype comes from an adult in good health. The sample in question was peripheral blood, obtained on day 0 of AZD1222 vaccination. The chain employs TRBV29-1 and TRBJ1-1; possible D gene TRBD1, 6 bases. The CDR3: CSFRRGNTEAFF. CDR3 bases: TGCAGCTTCCGCAGGGGGAACACTGAAGCTTTCTTT.